The 29 T cell receptor beta chains below come from one sample, sequenced in a study of human T cells and chemical hapten exposure. From the RACE reads, TCRdb called clonotypes with MiXCR, one entry per CDR3 protein. Here the sample spans approximately 160,000 distinct CDR3 sequences, about a quarter being singletons. Time point denoted: patch test 3, about 24 weeks after DPC sensitization. Stated treatment: therapeutic diphenylcyclopropenone sensitization with weekly scalp DPC. The specimen was whole blood, collected in connection with sensitization to the hapten diphenylcyclopropenone (DPC). All receptors come from a woman aged 18-35 years with alopecia areata. Some clones in this sample may be carry-over from other donors' samples.

V and J are TRBV5-6 and TRBJ1-3; D remains unclear. The V and J ends lost 3 bases and 2 bases respectively, with 12 bases between them. The CDR3 length is 15 residues. The germline gives CDR1 SGHDT, CDR2 YYEEEE. This chain's CDR3 is CASSSRRRAGNTIYF. CDR3 coding DNA: TGTGCCAGCAGCTCCCGCAGGAGGGCTGGAAACACCATATATTTT.

Notes on this clonotype: A far larger clone is one base from this, pointing to a likely read error. V and J are TRBV6-2 or TRBV6-3 and TRBJ2-1; D is perhaps TRBD1 (5 bases). The CDR3 spans 12 residues. V lost 6 bases and J lost 4, with 7 bases in between. The germline V gene has CDR1 MNHEY and CDR2 SVGEGT. DNA of the CDR3: TGTGCCAGCAGCAGACAGTACAATGAGCAGTTCTTC. Its translation: CASSRQYNEQFF.

The chain recombines TRBV11-2 with TRBJ2-1, with TRBD2 identical over 7 bases. The junction had 8 bases not matched to a gene; V was cut back by 2 bases and J by 4 bases. This CDR3 has 16 residues. Germline V gene sequence: CDR1 SGHAT, CDR2 FQNNGV. This CDR3 is CASSLFRAGTYNEQFF. In DNA form, the CDR3 reads TGTGCCAGCAGCTTATTTAGAGCGGGAACGTACAATGAGCAGTTCTTC. Together with reference TRBV11-2 and TRBJ2-1, the CDR3 gives the full variable domain: EAGVAQSPRYKIIEKRQSVAFWCNPISGHATLYWYQQILGQGPKLLIQFQNNGVVDDSQLPKDRFSAERLKGVDSTLKIQPAKLEDSAVYLCASSLFRAGTYNEQFFGPGTRLTVL.

Worth noting for this clonotype: The junction shows a germline mismatch at one end, possibly a read error. The J gene is TRBJ2-7, the V gene TRBV4-1; TRBD2 matches at 7 bases. This CDR3 region has 16 residues. CDR1 is MGHRA and CDR2 is YSYEKL in the germline V gene. The CDR3 loop reads CASSQDKASGTYEQNF. As DNA, the CDR3 is TGCGCCAGCAGCCAAGATAAGGCTAGCGGCACTTACGAGCAGAACTTC.

This chain connects TRBV18 to TRBJ1-4; D is ambiguous. Trimming cost V 10 bases and J 0 bases, with 15 bases left between them. CDR1 and CDR2 (germline): KGHSH, LQKENI. The CDR3 totals 15 residues. CDR3 sequence reads: CATQDRHATNEKLFF. The CDR3, as DNA: TGTGCCACCCAAGACCGACACGCAACTAATGAAAAACTGTTTTTT.

The chain has TRBV2 and TRBJ1-2; 7 nucleotides align to TRBD1. The CDR3 spans 13 residues. Looked up from germline, CDR1 is SNHLY and CDR2 is FYNNEI. Germline trimming cut 5 bases from V and 5 bases from J; bases unmatched to any gene: 5. DNA of the CDR3: TGTGCCAGCAGTACCCAGGGGGTTTATGGCTACACCTTC. Encoded protein: CASSTQGVYGYTF.

This sequence joins TRBV21-1 and TRBJ2-4; the DNA was not used to check the table's D call, TRBD2. TRBV21-1 is a pseudogene locus. The CDR3 contains 15 residues. For the CDR3, the DNA is TGTGCCAGCAGCCTAAGGAGGGGTGACCCAAACATTCAGTACTTC. It codes for CASSLRRGDPNIQYF.

The chain combines TRBV5-1 with TRBJ2-7; D is possibly TRBD1 or TRBD2 (5 bases each). Deletions cut 5 bases from V and 1 base from J, with 16 bases between. Germline CDR1 is SGHRS and CDR2 is YFSETQ. The length of the CDR3 is 15 residues. The CDR3 DNA reads TGCGCCAGCAGACCTGGGGGATTTCGGTCCTACGAGCAGTACTTC. As protein: CASRPGGFRSYEQYF.

The genes are TRBV5-6 and TRBJ2-7, with D possibly TRBD2 on 6 matching bases. Germline loops: CDR1 SGHDT, CDR2 YYEEEE. Between the trimmed V and J ends, which lost 0 bases and 9 bases, there was a span of 10 bases. The CDR3 spans 12 residues. CDR3 nucleotides: TGTGCCAGCAGCTTGGCGGCGGGGACGCAGTACTTC. Protein: CASSLAAGTQYF.

The genes are TRBV19 and TRBJ2-1, with 10 nucleotides matching TRBD1. The V and J ends lost 1 base and 9 bases, in that order; junction bases with no gene match: 3. The CDR3 has 14 amino acids. The germline CDR1 and CDR2 sequences are LNHDA and SQIVND (reference sequence). The CDR3 sequence is CASSIGQGAGEQFF. CDR3 nucleotides: TGTGCCAGTAGTATAGGACAGGGGGCCGGTGAGCAGTTCTTC.

The chain employs TRBV11-2 and TRBJ2-1, with TRBD2 identical over 8 bases. This CDR3 has 14 residues. The trim removed 8 bases at V and 5 bases at J, leaving 8 bases unmatched. The germline V gene has CDR1 SGHAT and CDR2 FQNNGV. The CDR3 protein is CASLLAVTNNEQFF. DNA for the CDR3: TGTGCCAGCTTACTAGCGGTTACCAACAATGAGCAGTTCTTC.

This clonotype was seen only a few times. The chain combines TRBV20-1 with TRBJ2-2; TRBD2 aligns across 13 bases. Germline V gives CDR1 DFQATT, CDR2 SNEGSKA (reference sequence). With V trimmed by 6 bases and J by 7 bases, 11 bases remained unmatched. CDR3 length: 16 amino acids. The CDR3 region is CSAPQPGLAGNGELFF. CDR3 DNA: TGCAGTGCCCCCCAACCGGGACTAGCGGGAAACGGGGAGCTGTTTTTT.

The chain has TRBV7-2 and TRBJ2-5; TRBD2 might be the D (7 bases). Germline lookup yields CDR1 SGHTA and CDR2 FQGNSA. The V gene lost 0 bases and the J gene lost 5 bases, with 13 bases spanning the gap. The CDR3 loop spans 15 amino acids. The CDR3 here is CASSLAGGALETQYF. The DNA of the CDR3 is TGTGCCAGCAGCTTAGCTGGGGGGGCCCTGGAGACCCAGTACTTC.

The gene calls are TRBV6-2 or TRBV6-3 and TRBJ1-5; D is uncertain. Germline V gene data show CDR1 as MNHEY and CDR2 as SVGEGT. The CDR3 spans 12 residues. V was shortened by 7 bases and J by 8 bases, with 12 bases between the two germline ends. The CDR3 bases are TGTGCCAGCACAGACGCCATAGAGCCCCAGCATTTT. Translating it yields CASTDAIEPQHF.

The table lists this clonotype with a few counts. This sequence joins TRBV30 and TRBJ1-5; TRBD1 matches at 11 bases. The CDR3 is made up of 17 amino acids. V trimming: 2 bases; J trimming: 1 base; junction bases outside the gene matches: 7. The germline gives CDR1 GTSNPN, CDR2 SVGIG (reference sequence). The chain's CDR3 is CAWSSGQGAPSNQPQHF. Here the CDR3 DNA reads TGTGCCTGGAGTAGTGGACAGGGGGCACCCAGCAATCAGCCCCAGCATTTT.

The rearrangement links TRBV7-3 to TRBJ1-2, with D maybe TRBD1 (5 bases). V gave up 5 bases and J gave up 8 bases, with 18 bases separating them. CDR1 and CDR2 from the germline V gene are SGHTA and FQGTGA. The CDR3 totals 14 residues. CDR3 residues: CASSHRDLRGGYTF. For the CDR3, the DNA is TGTGCCAGCAGCCACCGGGACCTAAGGGGAGGCTACACCTTC.

The chain carries TRBV29-1 and TRBJ2-1; the match to TRBD2 covers 12 bases. The CDR3 is 15 amino acids. In germline, CDR1 is SQVTM, CDR2 ANQGSEA. J was trimmed by 6 bases and V by 5 bases; bases with no gene match: 8. The DNA for the CDR3 is TGCAGCGTTCACCCGGGACTAGCGGGTTTCAATGAGCAGTTCTTC. Its protein product is CSVHPGLAGFNEQFF.

This clonotype was detected once. The CDR3 DNA follows: TGCGCCAGCAGCCAAGGTACAGGGACGGTCGGCTACACCTTC. Protein: CASSQGTGTVGYTF. V and J are TRBV4-3 and TRBJ1-2; tentative D call: TRBD1 (6 bases). Deletions cut 1 base from V and 8 bases from J, with 14 bases between. The CDR3 sequence is 14 residues long. CDR1 is LGHNA and CDR2 is YSLEER in the germline V gene.

This clonotype has more than one count but fewer than ten. The chain carries TRBV12-5 and TRBJ1-1, with D tentatively TRBD1 (6 bases). V was pared by 6 bases and J by 4 bases, with 9 bases between. This CDR3 has 12 residues. Per germline, CDR1 LGHNT and CDR2 FRNRAP. CDR3 sequence: CASGNRVTEAFF. Here the CDR3 DNA reads TGTGCTAGTGGGAACAGGGTCACTGAAGCTTTCTTT.

This clonotype occurred a few times. V gene TRBV20-1 combines with J gene TRBJ2-1; TRBD2 matches at 7 bases. This CDR3 has 14 amino acids. V lost 5 bases and J lost 0; bases outside the gene matches: 4. CDR1 and CDR2 from the germline V gene are DFQATT and SNEGSKA (reference sequence). In nucleotides, the CDR3 is TGCAGTGCTGAAACGGGAGGCTCCTACAATGAGCAGTTCTTC. It is translated as CSAETGGSYNEQFF.

In its sample, this clonotype was seen a few times. The chain combines TRBV11-2 with TRBJ2-7, with 8 bases identical to TRBD2. The CDR3 sequence is 13 residues long. Germline CDR1 is SGHAT and CDR2 is FQNNGV. With 6 bases clipped from V and 2 bases from J, the junction kept 3 bases outside the gene matches. This chain's CDR3 is CASRLAATYEQYF. The CDR3 coding sequence is TGTGCCAGCAGACTAGCGGCTACCTACGAGCAGTACTTC.

This chain connects TRBV4-2 to TRBJ1-1; D is perhaps TRBD1 (5 bases). The CDR3 is made up of 16 amino acids. Germline loops: CDR1 LGHNA, CDR2 YNFKEQ. Trimming pared 0 bases from V and 1 base from J, leaving 12 bases between. The CDR3 nucleotides are TGTGCCAGCAGCCAAGATGGGGGGGGGTGGAACACTGAAGCTTTCTTT. Translating gives CASSQDGGGWNTEAFF.

V and J are TRBV24-1 and TRBJ2-2; TRBD1 is a possible D gene (5 bases). Germline loops: CDR1 KGHDR, CDR2 SFDVKD. With 7 bases removed from V and 5 bases from J, the gap between germline ends came to 10 bases. This CDR3 has 13 residues. In DNA, the CDR3 is TGTGCCACCAGCCAACAGGAAACCGGGGAGCTGTTTTTT. Translated: CATSQQETGELFF.

This clonotype showed up just once. This chain connects TRBV4-1 to TRBJ2-2; no firm D call. In germline, CDR1 is MGHRA, CDR2 YSYEKL. The CDR3 totals 13 residues. V was shortened by 1 base and J by 9 bases, with 9 bases between the two germline ends. The CDR3 spells CASSQGRPRELFF. CDR3 DNA: TGCGCCAGCAGCCAAGGGCGACCCCGGGAGCTGTTTTTT.

This clonotype was recorded once. V is TRBV20-1 and J is TRBJ2-3, with TRBD2 as a possible D gene (6 bases). The CDR3 extends over 14 amino acids. V was pared by 6 bases and J by 1 base, with 14 bases between. Germline V CDR1 and CDR2: DFQATT, SNEGSKA (reference sequence). Here the CDR3 DNA reads TGCAGTGCCAATTCGGGGGTCGGCACAGATACGCAGTATTTT. Residues: CSANSGVGTDTQYF.

V is TRBV4-1 and J is TRBJ2-3, with 11 bases fitting TRBD1. This CDR3 spans 16 amino acids. Germline CDR1 is MGHRA and CDR2 is YSYEKL. Trimming removed 3 bases from V and 6 bases from J; junction bases left unmatched: 8. DNA for the CDR3: TGCGCCAGCAGCCACCCCGGGACAGGGGGGCGGGATACGCAGTATTTT. Protein sequence: CASSHPGTGGRDTQYF.

This sequence joins TRBV9 and TRBJ1-1, with D uncertain. This CDR3 contains 14 residues. V was clipped by 0 bases and J by 0 bases, with 6 bases between them. The germline V gene encodes CDR1 SGDLS and CDR2 YYNGEE. CDR3: CASSVGSMNTEAFF. DNA for the CDR3: TGTGCCAGCAGCGTAGGCAGCATGAACACTGAAGCTTTCTTT.

In this sample, this clonotype turned up many times. The chain recombines TRBV6-2 or TRBV6-3 with TRBJ2-3, with D perhaps TRBD2 (6 bases). V lost 6 bases and J 6 bases, leaving 10 bases between the germline ends. Germline CDR1 is MNHEY and CDR2 is SVGEGT. The CDR3 is 12 amino acids. Here the CDR3 reads CASSPSGDTQYF. CDR3 DNA: TGTGCCAGCAGCCCGAGCGGGGATACGCAGTATTTT.

The chain carries TRBV20-1 and TRBJ2-6, with D unresolved. Germline values: CDR1 DFQATT, CDR2 SNEGSKA (reference sequence). V lost 3 bases and J lost 0, with 9 bases in between. CDR3 length: 15 amino acids. The CDR3 loop reads CSASRVSSGANVLTF. The CDR3 DNA reads TGCAGTGCTAGTAGGGTCTCCTCTGGGGCCAACGTCCTGACTTTC.